These 7 T cell receptor beta chains were sequenced from one sample in a study of blood T cell repertoires in COVID-19. Assay: immunoSEQ multiplex PCR; the TCRdb copy retains only in-frame clones and omits some. The sample has about 380,000 clones; 85% are singletons. Input material: peripheral blood. These receptors were collected from a woman aged 18-30 years with acute or convalescent COVID-19.

This clone turned up a few times. This sequence joins TRBV5-5 and TRBJ1-1; D gene unclear. Trimming pared 4 bases from V and 0 bases from J, leaving 7 bases between. CDR1 and CDR2 from the germline V gene are SGHKS and YYEKEE (reference sequence). This CDR3 contains 13 residues. The CDR3 spells CASSPYMNTEAFF. The CDR3 DNA sequence: TGTGCCAGCAGCCCTTACATGAACACTGAAGCTTTCTTT.

This clone was detected once. The V and J genes are TRBV5-1 and TRBJ2-5; the match to TRBD2 covers 8 bases. Germline V gene data show CDR1 as SGHRS and CDR2 as YFSETQ. The CDR3 has 15 residues. J gave up 3 bases and V 4 bases, and 8 bases lay outside the gene matches. The CDR3 coding sequence is TGCGCCAGCAGCGAAACCACAGCGGGGGAAGAGACCCAGTACTTC. It codes for CASSETTAGEETQYF.

The rearrangement joins TRBV6-5 to TRBJ2-7; 7 bases fit TRBD1. The CDR3 totals 14 residues. The trim removed 10 bases at V and 0 bases at J, leaving 9 bases unmatched. CDR1 MNHEY and CDR2 SVGAGI come from the germline V gene. Written as DNA, the CDR3 is TGTGCCACCCGGCTTAGGGACAGCTCCTACGAGCAGTACTTC. Amino acids: CATRLRDSSYEQYF.

This rearrangement joins TRBV2 to TRBJ1-5; D gene uncertain. This CDR3 is 15 amino acids long. V lost 6 bases and J 0 bases, leaving 12 bases between the germline ends. Germline CDR1 and CDR2: SNHLY and FYNNEI. CDR3: CASSQESYSNQPQHF. In nucleotides, the CDR3 is TGTGCCAGCAGCCAGGAAAGTTATAGCAATCAGCCCCAGCATTTT.

This clone was seen a single time. This chain uses TRBV30 with TRBJ2-2; unclear D gene. Germline values: CDR1 GTSNPN, CDR2 SVGIG (reference sequence). Trimming left V 0 bases short and J 7 bases short, with 9 bases between. CDR3 length: 13 residues. The CDR3 sequence is CAWSVRPGGELFF. DNA of the CDR3: TGTGCCTGGAGTGTGAGGCCGGGCGGGGAGCTGTTTTTT.

This clone was detected once. V is TRBV6-6 and J is TRBJ1-1; a possible D gene is TRBD1 (6 bases). The CDR3 is 15 residues long. The germline V gene encodes CDR1 MNHNY and CDR2 SVGAGI (reference sequence). Trimming took 7 bases from V and 5 from J, leaving 20 bases between them. The DNA of the CDR3 is TGTGCCAGCACCCCAGGATGGGGGCGAGGGACTGAAGCTTTCTTT. Protein: CASTPGWGRGTEAFF.

The rearrangement joins TRBV7-9 to TRBJ2-1, with 9 bases fitting TRBD2. The ends lost 5 bases at V and 0 bases at J; junction bases unmatched: 5. The germline gives CDR1 SEHNR, CDR2 FQNEAQ (reference sequence). CDR3 size: 16 residues. CDR3: CASSRSGGSSYNEQFF. The CDR3 nucleotides are TGTGCCAGCAGCCGTAGCGGGGGTAGCTCCTACAATGAGCAGTTCTTC.